Listed here are 6 T cell receptor beta chains from one sample, sequenced in a study of T cells in Graves' hyperthyroidism and ophthalmopathy. RNA transcripts served as the template for amplifying TCR beta CDR3 regions. The HTBI primer set drove a first-round RT-PCR of the TCR CDR3. TCRdb reprocessed the multiplex PCR reads with MiXCR, giving one entry per CDR3 protein. The repertoire holds 390,000 or so distinct CDR3 sequences, with under 15% as singletons. Material: blood. Receptors were obtained from a man younger than 35 with Graves' ophthalmopathy.

This clonotype occurred many times. The gene calls are TRBV6-1 and TRBJ2-7, with D tentatively TRBD1 (6 bases). Germline assignment: CDR1 MNHNS and CDR2 SASEGT. The CDR3 is 13 amino acids. Trimming shortened V by 3 bases and J by 3 bases, and 9 bases separated the two germline ends. The CDR3 reads CASSDGQIYEQYF. For the CDR3, the DNA is TGTGCCAGCAGTGACGGACAGATCTACGAGCAGTACTTC.

This clonotype was observed a handful of times. The CDR3: CSARDGGGPGETQYF. CDR3 DNA: TGCAGTGCTAGAGATGGCGGGGGGCCGGGAGAGACCCAGTACTTC. This chain uses TRBV20-1 with TRBJ2-5; 8 positions match TRBD2. CDR1 is DFQATT and CDR2 is SNEGSKA in the germline V gene (reference sequence). CDR3 length: 15 amino acids. The junction had 7 bases not matched to a gene; V was cut back by 0 bases and J by 4 bases.

There are many counts of this clonotype. The chain couples TRBV5-1 to TRBJ1-2; no reliable D call. This CDR3 contains 13 residues. Germline V gene sequence: CDR1 SGHRS, CDR2 YFSETQ. V dropped 4 bases and J dropped 8 bases, with 15 bases sitting between them. CDR3 nucleotide sequence: TGCGCCAGCAGCGGGCGCGGGGTTGGGGGCTACACCTTC. It encodes CASSGRGVGGYTF.

This sequence joins TRBV12-5 and TRBJ2-7; D unclear. Germline CDR1 reads LGHNT; CDR2 reads FRNRAP. The V and J ends lost 3 bases and 5 bases respectively, with 2 bases between them. This CDR3 spans 10 amino acids. The CDR3 loop reads CASGLNEQYF. The CDR3 nucleotides read TGTGCTAGTGGTTTAAACGAGCAGTACTTC.

This rearrangement joins TRBV3-1 to TRBJ2-7, with TRBD1 identical over 10 bases. The CDR3 covers 15 residues. Germline-derived CDR1 and CDR2 are LGHDT and YNNKEL (reference sequence). V lost 4 bases to trimming and J lost 5 bases; unmatched junction nucleotides: 8. CDR3 in amino acids: CASSPTGGAVHEQYF. As DNA, the CDR3 is TGTGCCAGCAGCCCGACAGGGGGCGCGGTCCACGAGCAGTACTTC.

This clonotype has a handful of counts. The rearrangement links TRBV13 to TRBJ2-3; no reliable D call. Trimming removed 1 base at V and 4 bases at J, with 12 bases between. The germline V gene encodes CDR1 PRHDT and CDR2 FYEKMQ (reference sequence). The CDR3 is 15 amino acids. The CDR3 region is CASSLVHSTADTQYF. Here the CDR3 DNA reads TGTGCCAGCAGCTTAGTCCACTCAACTGCAGATACGCAGTATTTT.